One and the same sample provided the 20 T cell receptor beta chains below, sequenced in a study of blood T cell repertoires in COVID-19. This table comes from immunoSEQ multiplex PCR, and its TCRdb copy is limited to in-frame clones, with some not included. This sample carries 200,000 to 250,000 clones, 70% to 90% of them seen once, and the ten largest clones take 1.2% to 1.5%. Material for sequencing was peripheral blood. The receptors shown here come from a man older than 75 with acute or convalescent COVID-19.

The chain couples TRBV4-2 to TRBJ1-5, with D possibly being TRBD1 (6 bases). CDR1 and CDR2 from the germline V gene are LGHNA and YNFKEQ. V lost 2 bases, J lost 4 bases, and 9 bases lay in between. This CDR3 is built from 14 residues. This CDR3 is CASSQNRDNQPQHF. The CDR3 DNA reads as TGTGCCAGCAGCCAAAACAGGGATAATCAGCCCCAGCATTTT.

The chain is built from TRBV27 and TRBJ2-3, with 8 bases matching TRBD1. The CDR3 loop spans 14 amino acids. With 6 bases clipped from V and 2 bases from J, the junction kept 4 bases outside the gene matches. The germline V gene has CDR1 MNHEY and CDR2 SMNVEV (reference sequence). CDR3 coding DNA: TGTGCCAGCAGGCGGGGACAGGTCACAGATACGCAGTATTTT. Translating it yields CASRRGQVTDTQYF.

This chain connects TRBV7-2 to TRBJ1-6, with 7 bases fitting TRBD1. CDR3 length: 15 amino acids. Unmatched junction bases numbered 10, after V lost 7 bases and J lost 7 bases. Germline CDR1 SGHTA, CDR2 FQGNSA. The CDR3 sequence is CASTTRTGLNSPLHF. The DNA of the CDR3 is TGTGCCAGCACCACCAGGACAGGCCTAAATTCACCCCTCCACTTT.

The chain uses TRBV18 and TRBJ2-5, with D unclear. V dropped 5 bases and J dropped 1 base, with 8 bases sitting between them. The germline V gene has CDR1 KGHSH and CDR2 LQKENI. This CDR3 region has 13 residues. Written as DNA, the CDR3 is TGTGCCAGCTCAGCAGGTCTCCAAGAGACCCAGTACTTC. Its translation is CASSAGLQETQYF.

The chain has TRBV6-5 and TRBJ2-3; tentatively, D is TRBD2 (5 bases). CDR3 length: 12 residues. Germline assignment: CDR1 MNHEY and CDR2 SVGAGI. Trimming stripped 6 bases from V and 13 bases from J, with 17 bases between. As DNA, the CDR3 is TGTGCCAGCAGGGTTGGTCCCGGGAAGAAGTATTTT. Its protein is CASRVGPGKKYF.

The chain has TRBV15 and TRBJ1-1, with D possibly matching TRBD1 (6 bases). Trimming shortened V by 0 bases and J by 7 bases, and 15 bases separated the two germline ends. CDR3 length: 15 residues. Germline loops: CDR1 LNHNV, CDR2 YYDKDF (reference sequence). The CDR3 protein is CATSRDGAGVNEAFF. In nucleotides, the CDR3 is TGTGCCACCAGCAGAGATGGGGCAGGGGTAAATGAAGCTTTCTTT. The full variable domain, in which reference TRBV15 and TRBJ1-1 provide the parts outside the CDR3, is DAMVIQNPRYQVTQFGKPVTLSCSQTLNHNVMYWYQQKSSQAPKLLFHYYDKDFNNEADTPDNFQSRRPNTSFCFLDIRSPGLGDTAMYLCATSRDGAGVNEAFFGQGTRLTVV.

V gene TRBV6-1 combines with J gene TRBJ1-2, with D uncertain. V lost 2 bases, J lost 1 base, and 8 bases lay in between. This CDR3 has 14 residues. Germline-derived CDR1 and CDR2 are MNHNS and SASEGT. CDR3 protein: CASSEHADNYGYTF. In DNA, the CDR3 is TGTGCCAGCAGTGAACACGCGGATAACTATGGCTACACCTTC.

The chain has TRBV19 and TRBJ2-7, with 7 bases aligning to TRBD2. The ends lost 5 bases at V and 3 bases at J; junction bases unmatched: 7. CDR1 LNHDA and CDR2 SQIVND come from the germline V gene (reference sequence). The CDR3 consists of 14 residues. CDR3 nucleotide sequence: TGTGCCAGTAGTGTTGGACTAGGAAACTACGAGCAGTACTTC. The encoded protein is CASSVGLGNYEQYF.

CDR3 loop: CASGLVMGGDSPLHF. The CDR3, as DNA: TGTGCTAGTGGTTTGGTAATGGGGGGTGATTCACCCCTCCACTTT. V gene TRBV12-5 combines with J gene TRBJ1-6; tentative D call: TRBD1 (5 bases). The CDR3 contains 15 residues. Germline V lookup: CDR1 LGHNT, CDR2 FRNRAP. The V end lost 0 bases, the J end lost 8 bases, and 11 bases lay between the germline ends. Using reference TRBV12-5 and TRBJ1-6 for the parts outside the CDR3, the full variable domain is DARVTQTPRHKVTEMGQEVTMRCQPILGHNTVFWYRQTMMQGLELLAYFRNRAPLDDSGMPKDRFSAEMPDATLATLKIQPSEPRDSAVYFCASGLVMGGDSPLHFGNGTRLTVT.

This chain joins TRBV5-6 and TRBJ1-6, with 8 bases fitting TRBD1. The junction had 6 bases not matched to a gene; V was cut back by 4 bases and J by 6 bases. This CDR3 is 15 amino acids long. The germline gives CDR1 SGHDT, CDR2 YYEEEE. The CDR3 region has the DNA TGTGCCAGCAGCACCGGACAGGGCCGTAATTCACCCCTCCACTTT. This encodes CASSTGQGRNSPLHF.

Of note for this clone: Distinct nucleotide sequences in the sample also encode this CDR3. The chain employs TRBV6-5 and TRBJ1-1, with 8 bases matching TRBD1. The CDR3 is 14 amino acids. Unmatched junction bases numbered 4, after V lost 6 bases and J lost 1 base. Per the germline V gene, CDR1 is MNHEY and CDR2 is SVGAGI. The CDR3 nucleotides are TGTGCCAGCAGATTACAGGGGGGGAACACTGAAGCTTTCTTT. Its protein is CASRLQGGNTEAFF.

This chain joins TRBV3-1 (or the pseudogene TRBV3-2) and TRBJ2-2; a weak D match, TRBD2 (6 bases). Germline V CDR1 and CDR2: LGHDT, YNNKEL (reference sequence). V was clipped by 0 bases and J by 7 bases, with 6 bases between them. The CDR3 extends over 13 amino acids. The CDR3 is CASSQDSGGELFF. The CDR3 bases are TGTGCCAGCAGCCAAGATAGCGGCGGGGAGCTGTTTTTT.

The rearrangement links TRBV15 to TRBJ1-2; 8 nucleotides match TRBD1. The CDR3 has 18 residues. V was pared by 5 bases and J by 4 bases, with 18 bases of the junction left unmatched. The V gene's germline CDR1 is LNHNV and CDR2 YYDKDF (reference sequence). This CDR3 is CATSSSRGQGAPLYGYTF. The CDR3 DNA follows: TGTGCCACCAGCTCTTCCAGGGGGCAGGGGGCGCCCCTCTATGGCTACACCTTC.

The CDR3 sequence: CASSSTANTEAFF. The CDR3 nucleotides read TGTGCCAGCAGCTCGACAGCGAACACTGAAGCTTTCTTT. The chain employs TRBV5-4 and TRBJ1-1; TRBD1 is a possible D gene (5 bases). The CDR3 is 13 residues long. Trimming shortened V by 3 bases and J by 1 base, and 7 bases separated the two germline ends. The germline V gene has CDR1 SGHNT and CDR2 YYREEE (reference sequence).

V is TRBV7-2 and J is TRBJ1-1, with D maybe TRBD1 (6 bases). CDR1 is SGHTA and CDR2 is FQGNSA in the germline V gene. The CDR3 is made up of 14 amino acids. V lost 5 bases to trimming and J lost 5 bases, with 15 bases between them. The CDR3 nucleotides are TGTGCCAGCAGCGCCGGCAGGGGTAGAACTGAAGCTTTCTTT. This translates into CASSAGRGRTEAFF. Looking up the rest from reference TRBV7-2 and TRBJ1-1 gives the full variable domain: GAGVSQSPSNKVTEKGKDVELRCDPISGHTALYWYRQSLGQGLEFLIYFQGNSAPDKSGLPSDRFSAERTGGSVSTLTIQRTQQEDSAVYLCASSAGRGRTEAFFGQGTRLTVV.

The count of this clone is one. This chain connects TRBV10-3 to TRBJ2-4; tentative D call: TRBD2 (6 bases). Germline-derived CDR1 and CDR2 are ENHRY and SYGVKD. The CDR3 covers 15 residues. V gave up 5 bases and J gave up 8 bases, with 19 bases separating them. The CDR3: CAISPAGGPADIQYF. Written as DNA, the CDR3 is TGTGCCATCAGTCCCGCCGGAGGGCCCGCGGACATTCAGTACTTC.

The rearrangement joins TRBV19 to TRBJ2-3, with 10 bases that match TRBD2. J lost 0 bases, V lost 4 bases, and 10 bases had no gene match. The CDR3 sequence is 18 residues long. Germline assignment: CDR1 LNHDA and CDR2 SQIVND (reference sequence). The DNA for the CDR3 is TGTGCCAGTAGTACCGGGACTAGCGTAGGGTCTAGCACAGATACGCAGTATTTT. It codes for CASSTGTSVGSSTDTQYF.

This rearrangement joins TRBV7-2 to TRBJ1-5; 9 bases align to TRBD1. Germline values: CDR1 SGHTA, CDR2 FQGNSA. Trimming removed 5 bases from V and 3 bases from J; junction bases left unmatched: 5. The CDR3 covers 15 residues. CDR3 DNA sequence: TGTGCCAGCAGCCCGGGGGACAGGGCCAATCAGCCCCAGCATTTT. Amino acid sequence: CASSPGDRANQPQHF.

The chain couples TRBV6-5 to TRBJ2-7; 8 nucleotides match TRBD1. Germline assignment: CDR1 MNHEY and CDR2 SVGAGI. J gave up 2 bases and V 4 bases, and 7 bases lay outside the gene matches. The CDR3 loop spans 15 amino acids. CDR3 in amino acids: CASSLRTGKAYEQYF. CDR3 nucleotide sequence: TGTGCCAGCAGTTTACGGACAGGGAAGGCCTACGAGCAGTACTTC.

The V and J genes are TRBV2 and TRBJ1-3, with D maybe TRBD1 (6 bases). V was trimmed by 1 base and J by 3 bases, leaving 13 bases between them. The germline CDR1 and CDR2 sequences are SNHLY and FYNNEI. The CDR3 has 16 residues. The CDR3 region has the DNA TGTGCCAGCAGTGAAGGGGGACACCTTCTTGGAAACACCATATATTTT. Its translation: CASSEGGHLLGNTIYF.